This entry lists 26 T cell receptor beta chains sequenced from one sample in a study of vaccination effects on CD4 cells after COVID-19. These receptors' antigens are unknown. The data were produced by immunoSEQ multiplex PCR, yet TCRdb's version contains in-frame clones alone and is incomplete. The sample holds under 60,000 clones, approximately 70% seen once. The culture ran for 10 days before CD4+ T cells were isolated. This specimen was CD4+ T cells from PBMCs cultured without peptide, taken before COVID-19 vaccination. The receptors were sampled from a human donor who received a COVID-19 vaccine.

The chain has TRBV12-3 or TRBV12-4 and TRBJ1-2; 12 bases match TRBD1. Trimming took 5 bases from V and 14 from J; bases not matched to a gene: 9. The CDR3 is 13 amino acids. This CDR3 is CASSPGTGGAGTF. DNA of the CDR3: TGTGCCAGCAGTCCTGGGACAGGGGGCGCGGGGACCTTC.

V is TRBV28 and J is TRBJ1-1; D gene uncertain. This CDR3 spans 16 amino acids. Germline-derived CDR1 and CDR2 are MDHEN and SYDVKM. V was pared by 1 base and J by 0 bases, with 12 bases between. This CDR3 is CASSLSQAVMNTEAFF. The CDR3, as DNA: TGTGCCAGCAGTTTATCCCAGGCCGTAATGAACACTGAAGCTTTCTTT.

The chain has TRBV7-3 and TRBJ2-1; no clear D. With 2 bases removed from V and 0 bases from J, the gap between germline ends came to 8 bases. Looked up from germline, CDR1 is SGHTA and CDR2 is FQGTGA. This CDR3 is built from 15 residues. CDR3 residues: CASSLEGYSYNEQFF. CDR3 nucleotides: TGTGCCAGCAGCTTAGAAGGTTACTCCTACAATGAGCAGTTCTTC.

The chain recombines TRBV7-9 with TRBJ1-1; unclear D gene. CDR3 length equals 11 residues. Germline V lookup: CDR1 SEHNR, CDR2 FQNEAQ (reference sequence). The V gene lost 2 bases and the J gene lost 9 bases, with 7 bases spanning the gap. The CDR3 sequence is CASSLTLQAFF. The CDR3 bases are TGTGCCAGCAGCTTAACCCTACAAGCTTTCTTT.

This clone appeared a few times. The V call is TRBV6-1, the J call TRBJ1-5; 7 bases line up with TRBD1. This CDR3 is built from 16 residues. Per the germline V gene, CDR1 is MNHNS and CDR2 is SASEGT. The ends lost 4 bases at V and 0 bases at J; junction bases unmatched: 6. Written as DNA, the CDR3 is TGTGCCAGCAGTGTTGGGACAGTCTATAGCAATCAGCCCCAGCATTTT. Amino acids: CASSVGTVYSNQPQHF.

The chain couples TRBV6-5 to TRBJ2-3; TRBD1 matches at 8 bases. This CDR3 has 14 amino acids. Germline values: CDR1 MNHEY, CDR2 SVGAGI. The V gene end was trimmed by 6 bases and the J gene end by 0 bases; junction bases not matched to a gene: 2. The CDR3 DNA follows: TGTGCCAGCAGGAGGACAGGGAGCACAGATACGCAGTATTTT. The encoded protein is CASRRTGSTDTQYF.

The genes are TRBV25-1 and TRBJ1-4; the D gene is possibly TRBD1 (6 bases). Trimming left V 6 bases short and J 4 bases short, with 12 bases between. CDR1 MGHDK and CDR2 SYGVNS come from the germline V gene. CDR3 length: 14 residues. CDR3 sequence reads: CASRDQGHNEKLFF. CDR3 sequence (DNA): TGTGCCAGCAGAGATCAGGGACATAATGAAAAACTGTTTTTT. The full variable domain, its missing parts supplied by reference TRBV25-1 and TRBJ1-4, is EADIYQTPRYLVIGTGKKITLECSQTMGHDKMYWYQQDPGMELHLIHYSYGVNSTEKGDLSSESTVSRIRTEHFPLTLESARPSHTSQYLCASRDQGHNEKLFFGSGTQLSVL.

This sequence joins TRBV3-1 (or the pseudogene TRBV3-2) and TRBJ2-5, with TRBD2 matching over 11 bases. Germline CDR1 reads LGHDT; CDR2 reads YNNKEL (reference sequence). The V and J ends lost 1 base and 6 bases, in that order; junction bases with no gene match: 16. The CDR3 contains 19 residues. This chain's CDR3 is CASSQARLRLAGGRKTQYF. CDR3 bases: TGTGCCAGCAGCCAAGCCCGACTTAGGTTAGCGGGAGGGAGGAAGACCCAGTACTTC.

The gene calls are TRBV12-3 or TRBV12-4 and TRBJ2-7; D perhaps matches TRBD1 (5 bases). The CDR3 extends over 12 amino acids. The ends were cut back, 4 bases at V and 3 bases at J, with 7 bases in the middle. CDR3 in amino acids: CASSWGLYEQYF. CDR3 nucleotide sequence: TGTGCCAGCAGTTGGGGCCTCTACGAGCAGTACTTC.

This chain joins TRBV28 and TRBJ1-1, with 7 bases identical to TRBD1. J lost 3 bases, V lost 3 bases, and 10 bases had no gene match. Germline CDR1 MDHEN, CDR2 SYDVKM. CDR3 length equals 16 residues. CDR3 amino acids: CASSFYYYTGDTEAFF. CDR3 sequence (DNA): TGTGCCAGCAGTTTTTATTATTATACAGGGGACACTGAAGCTTTCTTT.

V and J are TRBV5-1 and TRBJ2-6, with D possibly called TRBD1 or TRBD2 (5 bases each). V lost 6 bases to trimming and J lost 1 base, with 11 bases between them. The germline CDR1 and CDR2 sequences are SGHRS and YFSETQ. This CDR3 spans 15 amino acids. CDR3 nucleotide sequence: TGCGCCAGCACCCCGAGGGGTTCTGGGGCCAACGTCCTGACTTTC. Protein sequence: CASTPRGSGANVLTF.

The rearrangement joins TRBV29-1 to TRBJ1-2; no reliable D call. This CDR3 contains 17 residues. V was trimmed by 4 bases and J by 7 bases, leaving 28 bases between them. Germline loops: CDR1 SQVTM, CDR2 ANQGSEA. The CDR3 region is CSVAYLNGGFGLSGYTF. The CDR3 DNA follows: TGCAGCGTTGCCTACCTGAACGGAGGGTTTGGGTTAAGTGGCTACACCTTC.

J is TRBJ1-2 and V is TRBV7-2; 9 bases match TRBD1. Germline-derived CDR1 and CDR2 are SGHTA and FQGNSA. J gave up 3 bases and V 8 bases, and 7 bases lay outside the gene matches. The CDR3 extends over 14 amino acids. The CDR3 sequence is CASQQGARDYGYTF. The CDR3, as DNA: TGTGCCAGCCAACAGGGGGCGCGCGACTATGGCTACACCTTC.

This chain joins TRBV28 and TRBJ2-1; D might be TRBD1 (7 bases). The V and J ends lost 7 bases and 6 bases respectively, with 16 bases between them. CDR3 length: 14 residues. Germline CDR1 MDHEN, CDR2 SYDVKM. The CDR3 reads CASTGGGGVNEQFF. CDR3 sequence (DNA): TGTGCCAGCACCGGTGGAGGGGGCGTCAATGAGCAGTTCTTC.

This clone turned up a few times. The chain combines TRBV4-1 with TRBJ2-7; TRBD1 is a possible D gene (5 bases). Trimming left V 1 base short and J 2 bases short, with 9 bases between. Germline values: CDR1 MGHRA, CDR2 YSYEKL. This CDR3 comprises 14 residues. The DNA for the CDR3 is TGCGCCAGCAGCCAAGTGGACACCACCTACGAGCAGTACTTC. Its protein is CASSQVDTTYEQYF.

This chain joins TRBV5-4 and TRBJ1-2; D not resolved. Trimming shortened V by 1 base and J by 7 bases, and 17 bases separated the two germline ends. This CDR3 contains 15 residues. Germline-derived CDR1 and CDR2 are SGHNT and YYREEE (reference sequence). The CDR3 DNA reads TGTGCCAGCAGCTTGTATACTTTTCGAGATCGTGGCTACACCTTC. It is translated as CASSLYTFRDRGYTF.

The chain employs TRBV7-2 and TRBJ1-1; D gene ambiguous. CDR1 is SGHTA and CDR2 is FQGNSA in the germline V gene. CDR3 length: 13 residues. V was shortened by 1 base and J by 5 bases, with 8 bases between the two germline ends. The CDR3 DNA sequence: TGTGCCAGCAGCTTAGTGGGGAAAACTGAAGCTTTCTTT. Translation gives CASSLVGKTEAFF.

V and J are TRBV7-2 and TRBJ2-2; D call uncertain. Trimming stripped 2 bases from V and 1 base from J, with 11 bases between. Looked up from germline, CDR1 is SGHTA and CDR2 is FQGNSA. The CDR3 totals 16 residues. The DNA for the CDR3 is TGTGCCAGCAGCTTACGTCCCCCAATGAACACCGGGGAGCTGTTTTTT. It yields the protein CASSLRPPMNTGELFF.

The genes are TRBV2 and TRBJ2-7, with a possible D match to TRBD1 (5 bases). CDR3 length: 11 amino acids. V lost 6 bases and J lost 2, with 5 bases in between. Germline lookup yields CDR1 SNHLY and CDR2 FYNNEI. CDR3 DNA sequence: TGTGCCAGCAGGGACACCTACGAGCAGTACTTC. This gives the protein CASRDTYEQYF. Using reference TRBV2 and TRBJ2-7 for the parts outside the CDR3, the full variable domain is EPEVTQTPSHQVTQMGQEVILRCVPISNHLYFYWYRQILGQKVEFLVSFYNNEISEKSEIFDDQFSVERPDGSNFTLKIRSTKLEDSAMYFCASRDTYEQYFGPGTRLTVT.

The rearrangement joins TRBV19 to TRBJ1-5; 8 bases line up with TRBD1. The CDR3 sequence is 13 residues long. Germline V CDR1 and CDR2: LNHDA, SQIVND (reference sequence). Trimming at V came to 4 bases and at J to 7 bases, leaving 3 bases not matched to a gene. In DNA form, the CDR3 reads TGTGCCAGTAGTACTACAGGGGGGCAGCCCCAGCATTTT. This sequence encodes CASSTTGGQPQHF.

In this sample, this clone turned up a few times. The chain carries TRBV12-3 or TRBV12-4 and TRBJ1-1; D is uncertain. Deletions cut 5 bases from V and 5 bases from J, with 9 bases between. This CDR3 is built from 12 residues. The DNA of the CDR3 is TGTGCCAGCAGTCCGGCGGGAACTGAAGCTTTCTTT. Translating gives CASSPAGTEAFF.

V gene TRBV14 combines with J gene TRBJ1-1; 7 bases match TRBD1. The length of the CDR3 is 12 residues. V shed 4 bases and J 11 bases; nucleotides not matched to a gene: 7. The V gene's germline CDR1 is SGHDN and CDR2 FVKESK. The CDR3, as DNA: TGTGCCAGCAGCCCAGGGGGGACAGCGGCTTTCTTT. Residues: CASSPGGTAAFF.

The V and J genes are TRBV9 and TRBJ2-1; 9 bases are a match to TRBD2. Trimming cost V 0 bases and J 0 bases; bases outside gene matches: 4. CDR1 and CDR2 (germline): SGDLS, YYNGEE. The CDR3 loop spans 17 amino acids. CDR3 nucleotide sequence: TGTGCCAGCAGCGTAGCTGGCGGGGGGGTCTCCTACAATGAGCAGTTCTTC. Its translation: CASSVAGGGVSYNEQFF.

The table lists this clone with a few counts. The junction shows a germline mismatch at one end, possibly a read error. This chain joins TRBV7-7 and TRBJ2-1, with unresolved D. This CDR3 region has 13 residues. Germline V lookup: CDR1 SSHAT, CDR2 FNYEAQ (reference sequence). CDR3 amino acids: CASSSDSYNEQFF. The CDR3, as DNA: TGTGCTAGCAGCTCGGATTCCTACAATGAGCAGTTCTTC.

The chain uses TRBV7-2 and TRBJ1-2; 7 nucleotides agree with TRBD1. CDR3 size: 14 residues. The germline V gene has CDR1 SGHTA and CDR2 FQGNSA. J lost 4 bases, V lost 5 bases, and 7 bases had no gene match. Written as DNA, the CDR3 is TGTGCCAGCAGCGACCTGGGGACAGTCTATGGCTACACCTTC. Amino acid sequence: CASSDLGTVYGYTF.

The chain combines TRBV24-1 with TRBJ2-1; 9 bases fit TRBD2. The CDR3 extends over 15 amino acids. Germline CDR1 reads KGHDR; CDR2 reads SFDVKD. Trimming cost V 3 bases and J 7 bases; bases outside gene matches: 6. The CDR3: CATSDQAGGQNEQFF. The CDR3 DNA follows: TGTGCCACCAGTGATCAAGCGGGAGGCCAAAATGAGCAGTTCTTC.